This record looks at one T cell receptor beta chain sequence and its context. In germline, CDR1 is LNHDA, CDR2 SQIVND (reference sequence). This CDR3 spans 14 amino acids. J was trimmed by 7 bases and V by 5 bases; bases with no gene match: 6. These data come from a study of blood T cell repertoires in COVID-19. Measured with immunoSEQ multiplex PCR; TCRdb has only the in-frame clones, and not every one. This sample has approximately 72,000 clones, with roughly 83% found just once. J is TRBJ2-1 and V is TRBV19; 9 bases align to TRBD1. The sequence came from a woman aged 80 or over with acute or convalescent COVID-19. The sequenced sample was peripheral blood. The DNA for the CDR3 is TGTGCCAGTAGTCTGATGACAGGGGGAAATGAGCAGTTCTTC. Translating gives CASSLMTGGNEQFF.